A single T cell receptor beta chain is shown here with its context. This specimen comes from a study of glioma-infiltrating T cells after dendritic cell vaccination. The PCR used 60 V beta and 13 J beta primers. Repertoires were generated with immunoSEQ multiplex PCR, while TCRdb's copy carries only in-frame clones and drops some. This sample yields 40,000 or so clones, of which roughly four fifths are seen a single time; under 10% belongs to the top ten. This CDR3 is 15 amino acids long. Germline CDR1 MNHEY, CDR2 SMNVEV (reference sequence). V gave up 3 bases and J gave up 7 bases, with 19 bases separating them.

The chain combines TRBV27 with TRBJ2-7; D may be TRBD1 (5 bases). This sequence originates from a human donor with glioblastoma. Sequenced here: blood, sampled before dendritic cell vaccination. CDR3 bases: TGTGCCAGCAGTTTCTCTTCCAGGGCAGGTCGGGAGCAGTACTTC. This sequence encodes CASSFSSRAGREQYF.